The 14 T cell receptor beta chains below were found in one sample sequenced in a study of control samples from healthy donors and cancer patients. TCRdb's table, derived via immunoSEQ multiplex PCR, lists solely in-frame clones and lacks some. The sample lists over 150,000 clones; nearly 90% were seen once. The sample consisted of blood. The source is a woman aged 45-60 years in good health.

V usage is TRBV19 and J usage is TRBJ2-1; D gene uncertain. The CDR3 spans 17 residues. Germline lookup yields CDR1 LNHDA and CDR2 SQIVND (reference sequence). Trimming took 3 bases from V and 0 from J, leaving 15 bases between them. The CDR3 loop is CASSIITRAVSYNEQFF. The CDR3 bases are TGTGCCAGTAGTATTATCACTCGGGCAGTCTCCTACAATGAGCAGTTCTTC.

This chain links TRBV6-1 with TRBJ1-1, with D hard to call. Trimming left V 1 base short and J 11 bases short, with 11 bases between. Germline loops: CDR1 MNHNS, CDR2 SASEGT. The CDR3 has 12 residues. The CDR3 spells CASSEGPGRAFF. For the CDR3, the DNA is TGTGCCAGCAGTGAAGGGCCGGGGAGGGCTTTCTTT.

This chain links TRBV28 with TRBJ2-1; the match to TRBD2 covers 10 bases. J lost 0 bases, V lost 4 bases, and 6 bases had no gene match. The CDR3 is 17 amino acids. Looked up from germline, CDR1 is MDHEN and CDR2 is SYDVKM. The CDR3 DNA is TGTGCCAGCAGTTCCTTAGCGGGAGGCCTCTCCTACAATGAGCAGTTCTTC. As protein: CASSSLAGGLSYNEQFF.

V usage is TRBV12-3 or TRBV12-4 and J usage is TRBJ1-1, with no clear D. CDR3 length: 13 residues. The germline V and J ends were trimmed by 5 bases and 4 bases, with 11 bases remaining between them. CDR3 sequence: CASSPEGGTEAFF. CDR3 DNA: TGTGCCAGCAGTCCCGAGGGAGGCACTGAAGCTTTCTTT.

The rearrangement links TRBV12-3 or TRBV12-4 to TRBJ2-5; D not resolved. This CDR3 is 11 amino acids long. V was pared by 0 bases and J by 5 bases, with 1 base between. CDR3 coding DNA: TGTGCCAGCAGTTTAGCGGAGACCCAGTACTTC. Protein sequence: CASSLAETQYF.

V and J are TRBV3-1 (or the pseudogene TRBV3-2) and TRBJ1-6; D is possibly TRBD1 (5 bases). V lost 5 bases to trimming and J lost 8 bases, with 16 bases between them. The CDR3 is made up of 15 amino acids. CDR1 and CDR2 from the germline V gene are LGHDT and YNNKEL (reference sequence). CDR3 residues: CASSETQDLYSPLHF. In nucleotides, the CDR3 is TGTGCCAGCAGCGAGACACAGGATTTATATTCACCCCTCCACTTT.

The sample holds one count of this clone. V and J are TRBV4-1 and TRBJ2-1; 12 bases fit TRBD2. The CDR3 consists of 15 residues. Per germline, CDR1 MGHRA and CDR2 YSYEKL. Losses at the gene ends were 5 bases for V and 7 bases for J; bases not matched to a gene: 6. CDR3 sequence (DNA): TGCGCCAGCAGCTCTAGCGGGGGGGCGTTAAATGAGCAGTTCTTC. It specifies CASSSSGGALNEQFF.

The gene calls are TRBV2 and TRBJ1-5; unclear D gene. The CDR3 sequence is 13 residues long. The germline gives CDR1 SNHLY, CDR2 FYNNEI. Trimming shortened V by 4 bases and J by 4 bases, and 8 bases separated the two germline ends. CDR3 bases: TGTGCCAGCAGTGTACAATCAAATCAGCCCCAGCATTTT. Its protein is CASSVQSNQPQHF.

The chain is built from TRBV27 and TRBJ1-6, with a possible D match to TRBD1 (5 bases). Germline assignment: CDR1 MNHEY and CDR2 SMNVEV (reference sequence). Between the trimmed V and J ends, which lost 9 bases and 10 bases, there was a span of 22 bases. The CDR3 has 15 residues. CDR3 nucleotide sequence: TGTGCCAGTCAGACGGGCCTAGTCCAGGGATCACCCCTCCACTTT. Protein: CASQTGLVQGSPLHF.

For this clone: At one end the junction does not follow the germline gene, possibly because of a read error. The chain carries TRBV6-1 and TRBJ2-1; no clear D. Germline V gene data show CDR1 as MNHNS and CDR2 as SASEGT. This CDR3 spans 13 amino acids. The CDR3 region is CASREALNNEQFF. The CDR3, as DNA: TGTGCCAGCAGGGAAGCGCTAAACAATGAGCAGTTCTTC.

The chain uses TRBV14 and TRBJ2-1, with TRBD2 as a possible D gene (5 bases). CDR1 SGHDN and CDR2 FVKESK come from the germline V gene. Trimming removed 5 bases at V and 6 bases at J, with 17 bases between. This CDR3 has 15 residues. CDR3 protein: CASSYGPQRGNEQFF. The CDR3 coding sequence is TGTGCCAGCAGCTACGGGCCCCAACGGGGCAATGAGCAGTTCTTC.

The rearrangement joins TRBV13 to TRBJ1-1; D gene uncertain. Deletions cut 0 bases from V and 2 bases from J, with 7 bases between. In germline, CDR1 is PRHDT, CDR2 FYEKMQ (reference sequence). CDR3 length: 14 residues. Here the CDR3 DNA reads TGTGCCAGCAGCTTAGGCCAGATAAACACTGAAGCTTTCTTT. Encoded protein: CASSLGQINTEAFF.

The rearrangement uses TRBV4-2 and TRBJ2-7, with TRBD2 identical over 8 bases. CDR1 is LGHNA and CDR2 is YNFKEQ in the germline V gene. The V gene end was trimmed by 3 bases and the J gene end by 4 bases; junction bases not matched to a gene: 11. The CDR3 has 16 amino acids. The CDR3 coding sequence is TGTGCCAGCAGCCATGGGGGGAGCGGGAGAACTTACGAGCAGTACTTC. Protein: CASSHGGSGRTYEQYF.

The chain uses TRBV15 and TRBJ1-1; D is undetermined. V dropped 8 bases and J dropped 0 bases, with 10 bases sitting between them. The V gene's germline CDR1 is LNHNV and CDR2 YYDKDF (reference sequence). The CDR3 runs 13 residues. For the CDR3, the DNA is TGTGCCACCTCTAGTAAAATGAACACTGAAGCTTTCTTT. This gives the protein CATSSKMNTEAFF.